Below, 27 T cell receptor beta chains from the same sample are listed, as sequenced in a study of blood T cell repertoires in COVID-19. TCRdb's copy holds only in-frame clones and misses some; the assay was immunoSEQ multiplex PCR. The sample carries 180,000 or so clones, roughly 83% recorded once. The sequenced sample consisted of PBMCs or T cells enriched from blood (not recorded which). Source of these receptors: a woman in her fifties or sixties who had recovered from COVID-19.

The gene calls are TRBV5-6 and TRBJ1-2, with D possibly matching TRBD1 (6 bases). The CDR3 extends over 14 amino acids. Between the trimmed V and J ends, which lost 0 bases and 4 bases, there was a span of 10 bases. Per the germline V gene, CDR1 is SGHDT and CDR2 is YYEEEE. This chain's CDR3 is CASSLAGQPYGYTF. The CDR3 region has the DNA TGTGCCAGCAGCTTGGCCGGACAGCCCTATGGCTACACCTTC.

The chain joins TRBV7-3 to TRBJ2-1; 10 bases fit TRBD1. The V gene's germline CDR1 is SGHTA and CDR2 FQGTGA. The CDR3 has 13 residues. V shed 5 bases and J 9 bases; nucleotides not matched to a gene: 4. CDR3 DNA sequence: TGTGCCAGCAGCATGGACAGGGGGGGTGAGCAGTTCTTC. Translating it yields CASSMDRGGEQFF.

This clone was counted once. The rearrangement links TRBV28 to TRBJ2-5; TRBD2 aligns across 10 bases. The CDR3 totals 15 residues. V gave up 4 bases and J gave up 2 bases; unmatched junction bases: 4. Germline V lookup: CDR1 MDHEN, CDR2 SYDVKM. The CDR3 sequence: CASSSSGGGQETQYF. CDR3 DNA: TGTGCCAGCAGTTCTAGCGGGGGTGGGCAAGAGACCCAGTACTTC.

The rearrangement uses TRBV2 and TRBJ1-5; D gene uncertain. The CDR3 has 13 residues. The V and J ends lost 8 bases and 4 bases respectively, with 12 bases between them. Germline V CDR1 and CDR2: SNHLY, FYNNEI. CDR3: CASHPGSNQPQHF. The CDR3 DNA reads as TGTGCCAGCCATCCGGGTAGTAATCAGCCCCAGCATTTT.

This sequence joins TRBV6-5 and TRBJ1-4; 8 bases line up with TRBD1. Germline V lookup: CDR1 MNHEY, CDR2 SVGAGI. The V and J ends lost 6 bases and 8 bases, in that order; junction bases with no gene match: 8. The CDR3 runs to 14 residues. The CDR3 region is CASRTGTGPEKLFF. The CDR3 DNA is TGTGCCAGCAGAACCGGGACAGGTCCAGAAAAACTGTTTTTT.

The rearrangement links TRBV27 to TRBJ1-5, with TRBD1 matching 7 bases. In germline, CDR1 is MNHEY, CDR2 SMNVEV (reference sequence). V gave up 6 bases and J gave up 1 base; unmatched junction bases: 12. This CDR3 region has 17 residues. This chain's CDR3 is CASRETGYGGSNQPQHF. The CDR3 bases are TGTGCCAGCAGGGAGACAGGGTATGGTGGAAGCAATCAGCCCCAGCATTTT.

The chain joins TRBV7-6 to TRBJ2-7; 8 bases are a match to TRBD2. Trimming took 9 bases from V and 6 from J; bases not matched to a gene: 19. The CDR3 sequence is 16 residues long. Germline V lookup: CDR1 SGHVS, CDR2 FNYEAQ. The CDR3 loop is CARPARVGRGGSEQYF. CDR3 bases: TGTGCCAGGCCAGCCAGAGTTGGTCGGGGGGGGAGCGAGCAGTACTTC.

This chain uses TRBV7-3 with TRBJ2-1; D possibly corresponds to TRBD2 (5 bases). Trimming took 1 base from V and 10 from J, leaving 17 bases between them. This CDR3 has 15 residues. The germline gives CDR1 SGHTA, CDR2 FQGTGA. CDR3 protein: CASSLMFGNAEEQFF. In DNA form, the CDR3 reads TGTGCCAGCAGCTTAATGTTCGGGAACGCGGAAGAGCAGTTCTTC.

This clone is a singleton in its sample. This chain connects TRBV2 to TRBJ1-5; D may be TRBD1 (6 bases). Germline-derived CDR1 and CDR2 are SNHLY and FYNNEI. With 5 bases removed from V and 2 bases from J, the gap between germline ends came to 13 bases. The CDR3 extends over 15 amino acids. CDR3 region: CASSSQQGRNQPQHF. The CDR3 nucleotides read TGTGCCAGCAGTTCACAACAGGGTCGCAATCAGCCCCAGCATTTT.

The chain uses TRBV5-4 and TRBJ1-2, with 7 bases lining up with TRBD1. CDR1 and CDR2 from the germline V gene are SGHNT and YYREEE (reference sequence). This CDR3 is built from 15 residues. J lost 4 bases, V lost 3 bases, and 9 bases had no gene match. The CDR3 spells CASSSGGGQVYGYTF. The CDR3 nucleotides are TGTGCCAGCAGCTCTGGGGGAGGACAGGTCTATGGCTACACCTTC.

The rearrangement uses TRBV5-8 and TRBJ1-2, with D uncertain. Trimming shortened V by 2 bases and J by 5 bases, and 16 bases separated the two germline ends. This CDR3 comprises 15 residues. Germline V gives CDR1 SGHTS, CDR2 YDEGEE. CDR3 in amino acids: CASSLNSWTTYGYTF. The CDR3 DNA follows: TGTGCCAGCAGCTTAAACAGCTGGACTACTTATGGCTACACCTTC.

V is TRBV11-2 and J is TRBJ2-7; TRBD2 matches 8 bases. The V segment lost 1 base and the J segment 2 bases; nucleotides outside the gene matches: 4. The CDR3 is 15 amino acids. In germline, CDR1 is SGHAT, CDR2 FQNNGV. CDR3 nucleotide sequence: TGTGCCAGCAGCTTAGCGGGACTAGGGGCCTACGAGCAGTACTTC. It is translated as CASSLAGLGAYEQYF.

The rearrangement links TRBV10-2 to TRBJ2-3; TRBD2 aligns across 8 bases. Trimming cost V 8 bases and J 2 bases; bases outside gene matches: 9. Germline CDR1 reads WSHSY; CDR2 reads SAAADI. CDR3 length: 15 residues. CDR3: CASYTSGASTDTQYF. The CDR3, as DNA: TGCGCCAGCTACACTAGCGGAGCCTCCACAGATACGCAGTATTTT.

The J gene is TRBJ2-5, the V gene TRBV5-1, with D perhaps matching TRBD2 (7 bases). The CDR3 runs to 16 residues. V lost 4 bases to trimming and J lost 0 bases, with 16 bases between them. In germline, CDR1 is SGHRS, CDR2 YFSETQ. CDR3 sequence reads: CASSPGGHPYQETQYF. The CDR3 nucleotides are TGCGCCAGCAGCCCCGGGGGGCACCCGTACCAAGAGACCCAGTACTTC.

CDR3 bases: TGTGCCAGCAGCCAAGGGACAGGGTCTTGGGGGACCCAGTACTTC. Its protein is CASSQGTGSWGTQYF. The chain uses TRBV7-8 and TRBJ2-5, with 9 bases aligning to TRBD1. There are 15 residues in the CDR3. Germline V gene lookup returns CDR1 SGHVS and CDR2 FQNEAQ. Trimming took 5 bases from V and 7 from J; bases not matched to a gene: 11.

The genes are TRBV30 and TRBJ1-6, with D hard to call. Trimming stripped 0 bases from V and 9 bases from J, with 12 bases between. Germline assignment: CDR1 GTSNPN and CDR2 SVGIG (reference sequence). This CDR3 is built from 14 residues. The CDR3 protein is CAWSVLLGGSPLHF. The CDR3 region has the DNA TGTGCCTGGAGTGTACTGCTCGGTGGTTCACCCCTCCACTTT.

The CDR3 is CASSLAPGDRGEQYF. The CDR3 DNA reads as TGCGCCAGCAGCTTGGCTCCAGGGGACCGAGGCGAGCAGTACTTC. This chain links TRBV5-1 with TRBJ2-7, with D possibly matching TRBD1 (6 bases). CDR1 and CDR2 (germline): SGHRS, YFSETQ. Deletions cut 0 bases from V and 6 bases from J, with 16 bases between. CDR3 length: 15 amino acids.

The chain has TRBV3-1 (or the pseudogene TRBV3-2) and TRBJ2-1; 11 positions agree with TRBD2. Germline V lookup: CDR1 LGHDT, CDR2 YNNKEL (reference sequence). This CDR3 has 14 residues. Losses at the gene ends were 8 bases for V and 5 bases for J; bases not matched to a gene: 5. The CDR3: CASGGLAADNEQFF. The CDR3 nucleotides read TGTGCCAGCGGGGGACTAGCGGCGGACAATGAGCAGTTCTTC.

This clone was picked up a small number of times. V gene TRBV24-1 combines with J gene TRBJ1-2; TRBD1 is a possible D gene (5 bases). The V end lost 8 bases, the J end lost 3 bases, and 18 bases lay between the germline ends. The CDR3 is made up of 15 amino acids. Germline-derived CDR1 and CDR2 are KGHDR and SFDVKD. CDR3 DNA: TGTGCCACCATCCTACAGGTCGAAAGGCACTATGGCTACACCTTC. The encoded protein is CATILQVERHYGYTF.

The rearrangement joins TRBV7-7 to TRBJ2-5; 7 nucleotides line up with TRBD1. Germline CDR1 reads SSHAT; CDR2 reads FNYEAQ (reference sequence). With 0 bases clipped from V and 5 bases from J, the junction kept 6 bases outside the gene matches. CDR3 length: 15 amino acids. The CDR3 loop reads CASSLAYDRAETQYF. As DNA, the CDR3 is TGTGCCAGCAGCTTAGCTTACGACAGGGCGGAGACCCAGTACTTC.

A single count supports this clone. The V call is TRBV11-2, the J call TRBJ2-1; TRBD2 matches 8 bases. Per germline, CDR1 SGHAT and CDR2 FQNNGV. V lost 5 bases, J lost 3 bases, and 12 bases stayed unmatched. The CDR3 extends over 17 amino acids. The CDR3 sequence: CASSVRGLGSFYNEQFF. In nucleotides, the CDR3 is TGTGCCAGCAGCGTACGGGGACTAGGTTCGTTCTACAATGAGCAGTTCTTC.

V usage is TRBV5-6 and J usage is TRBJ2-5, with no clear D. The V and J ends lost 2 bases and 2 bases respectively, with 7 bases between them. CDR3 length: 13 residues. Germline assignment: CDR1 SGHDT and CDR2 YYEEEE. The CDR3 coding sequence is TGTGCCAGCAGCTTTGTCCGTCAAGAGACCCAGTACTTC. Translated, it gives CASSFVRQETQYF.

The V call is TRBV7-6, the J call TRBJ1-2, with 8 bases identical to TRBD1. In germline, CDR1 is SGHVS, CDR2 FNYEAQ. Losses at the gene ends were 5 bases for V and 4 bases for J; bases not matched to a gene: 9. The CDR3 runs 15 residues. The CDR3 sequence is CASSPSPQGAYGYTF. The CDR3 DNA follows: TGTGCCAGCAGCCCCTCCCCCCAGGGGGCCTATGGCTACACCTTC.

The CDR3 sequence is CASSHNRTGKEDSNQPQHF. The CDR3 bases are TGTGCCAGCAGTCATAATCGGACAGGGAAAGAAGATAGCAATCAGCCCCAGCATTTT. This chain links TRBV21-1 with TRBJ1-5; TRBD1 is taken as the D call from the table, unchecked against the DNA. TRBV21-1 constitutes a pseudogene. The CDR3 consists of 19 residues.

The chain carries TRBV5-1 and TRBJ2-7; tentatively, D is TRBD1 (6 bases). The CDR3 is 12 residues long. Germline loops: CDR1 SGHRS, CDR2 YFSETQ. The V end lost 4 bases, the J end lost 5 bases, and 10 bases lay between the germline ends. The CDR3 reads CASSHGQNEQYF. The CDR3 nucleotides are TGCGCCAGCAGCCACGGACAGAACGAGCAGTACTTC.

This clone was seen a single time. The V and J genes are TRBV30 and TRBJ1-4; 8 bases agree with TRBD1. The junction had 10 bases not matched to a gene; V was cut back by 4 bases and J by 0 bases. Germline CDR1 and CDR2: GTSNPN and SVGIG (reference sequence). The CDR3 runs 17 residues. This CDR3 is CAWTIGTGYATNEKLFF. The CDR3 nucleotides read TGTGCCTGGACCATCGGGACAGGCTATGCAACTAATGAAAAACTGTTTTTT.

This chain uses TRBV11-1 with TRBJ1-6; D is unresolved. Germline CDR1 reads SGHAT; CDR2 reads FQDESV (reference sequence). The CDR3 totals 15 residues. The germline V and J ends were trimmed by 2 bases and 10 bases, with 15 bases remaining between them. The CDR3 DNA is TGTGCCAGCAGCTTACGGGCCGGGAAGGGCTCACCCCTCCACTTT. Translating it yields CASSLRAGKGSPLHF.